This T cell receptor (beta chain) was recovered during a study of T cell responses to AZD1222 COVID-19 vaccine. Turning to this clone: What it binds is not known.

Germline CDR1 and CDR2: MDHEN and SYDVKM. This CDR3 spans 14 amino acids. V was trimmed by 6 bases and J by 4 bases, leaving 16 bases between them. Overall study results and limits: Spike-specific TCRs gained breadth and depth after people received two AZD1222 doses. Only after the peak T cell response were repertoires sampled.

This table comes from immunoSEQ multiplex PCR, and its TCRdb copy is limited to in-frame clones, with some not included. The sample has about 150,000 clones, over 90% seen once; the top ten hold roughly 1.6%. Sequenced here: peripheral blood, sampled 28 days after the second AZD1222 dose. This chain uses TRBV28 with TRBJ2-7, with TRBD1 as a possible D gene (5 bases). This TCR was sampled from an adult who received the AZD1222 COVID-19 vaccine. The CDR3 is CASRAGPPLYEQYF. CDR3 in DNA: TGTGCCAGCAGAGCAGGGCCCCCGTTGTACGAGCAGTACTTC.